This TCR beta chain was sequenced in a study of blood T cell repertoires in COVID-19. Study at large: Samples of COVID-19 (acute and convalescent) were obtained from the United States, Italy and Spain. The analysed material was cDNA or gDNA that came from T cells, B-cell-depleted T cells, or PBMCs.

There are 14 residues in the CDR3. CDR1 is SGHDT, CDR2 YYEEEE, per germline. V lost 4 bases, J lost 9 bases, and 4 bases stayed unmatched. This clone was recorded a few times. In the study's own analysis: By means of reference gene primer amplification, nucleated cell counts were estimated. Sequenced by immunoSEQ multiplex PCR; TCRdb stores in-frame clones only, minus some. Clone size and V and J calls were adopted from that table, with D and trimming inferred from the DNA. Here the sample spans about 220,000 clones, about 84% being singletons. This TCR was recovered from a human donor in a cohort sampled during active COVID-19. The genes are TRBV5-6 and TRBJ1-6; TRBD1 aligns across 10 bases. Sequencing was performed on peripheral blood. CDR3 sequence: CASSPRDRGSPLHF. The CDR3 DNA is TGTGCCAGCAGCCCCCGGGACAGGGGTTCACCCCTCCACTTT.